The 8 T cell receptor beta chains below all came from one sample that was sequenced in a study of T-cell memory formation after mild COVID-19. Each CDR3 protein gets one entry after TCRdb re-called the 5' RACE reads with MiXCR. The sample lists 470,000 or so distinct CDR3 sequences, roughly 20% seen once, with approximately 13% in the top ten. Material for sequencing was PBMCs or a T cell subset sorted from them (not recorded which). The receptors derive from an adult woman who had mild COVID-19 (a few samples of this study predate the infection). Cell type and time point are not known.

In its sample, this clonotype was seen many times. This rearrangement joins TRBV5-1 to TRBJ1-6; D is ambiguous. Germline-derived CDR1 and CDR2 are SGHRS and YFSETQ. The CDR3 length is 16 residues. V lost 4 bases, J lost 0 bases, and 11 bases lay in between. The DNA for the CDR3 is TGCGCCAGCAGCCAACGGGGAAGCTCCTATAATTCACCCCTCCACTTT. Amino acids: CASSQRGSSYNSPLHF.

The gene calls are TRBV9 and TRBJ2-7, with 11 positions matching TRBD1. J lost 6 bases, V lost 2 bases, and 1 base had no gene match. CDR3 size: 13 residues. Germline lookup yields CDR1 SGDLS and CDR2 YYNGEE. The CDR3 DNA reads as TGTGCCAGCAGCGTTGGGACAGGGGGCGAGCAGTACTTC. Translated, it gives CASSVGTGGEQYF.

This clonotype has a handful of counts. This rearrangement joins TRBV20-1 to TRBJ2-1; D is unresolved. The CDR3 spans 15 residues. V was pared by 6 bases and J by 0 bases, with 15 bases between. Germline CDR1 DFQATT, CDR2 SNEGSKA (reference sequence). CDR3 in amino acids: CSASIASSSYNEQFF. DNA for the CDR3: TGCAGTGCCTCGATAGCATCCAGCTCCTACAATGAGCAGTTCTTC.

This clonotype was found a few times. This rearrangement joins TRBV4-1 to TRBJ1-1; 8 bases line up with TRBD1. Trimming at V came to 4 bases and at J to 3 bases, leaving 7 bases not matched to a gene. The CDR3 consists of 15 residues. Looked up from germline, CDR1 is MGHRA and CDR2 is YSYEKL. CDR3 sequence (DNA): TGCGCCAGCAGCCCCGTGACAGGGGATTACACTGAAGCTTTCTTT. Translation: CASSPVTGDYTEAFF.

J is TRBJ2-2 and V is TRBV7-6; 11 nucleotides agree with TRBD2. The CDR3 totals 18 residues. The junction had 4 bases not matched to a gene; V was cut back by 1 base and J by 0 bases. Germline V lookup: CDR1 SGHVS, CDR2 FNYEAQ. The CDR3 region has the DNA TGTGCCAGCAGCTTAGGACTAGCGGGAACTCCGAACACCGGGGAGCTGTTTTTT. The encoded protein is CASSLGLAGTPNTGELFF.

The sample holds a few counts of this clonotype. The chain recombines TRBV7-3 with TRBJ2-6; 10 positions agree with TRBD1. The CDR3 extends over 17 amino acids. Trimming at V came to 5 bases and at J to 0 bases, leaving 4 bases not matched to a gene. The germline gives CDR1 SGHTA, CDR2 FQGTGA. The DNA for the CDR3 is TGTGCCAGCAGCGGACAGGGGGGATACTCTGGGGCCAACGTCCTGACTTTC. Translating it yields CASSGQGGYSGANVLTF.

The chain uses TRBV24-1 and TRBJ2-1, with a possible D match to TRBD2 (5 bases). This CDR3 has 15 residues. From germline, CDR1 is KGHDR and CDR2 SFDVKD. Trimming left V 5 bases short and J 7 bases short, with 17 bases between. For the CDR3, the DNA is TGTGCCACCAGTGTAGACTACAGCCCTCGTAATGAGCAGTTCTTC. It translates to CATSVDYSPRNEQFF.

This clonotype turned up a few times. V is TRBV11-3 and J is TRBJ1-1, with a weak D call TRBD1 (6 bases). The CDR3 is 13 residues long. Germline-derived CDR1 and CDR2 are SGHNT and YENEEA. V lost 1 base, J lost 7 bases, and 10 bases lay in between. The DNA of the CDR3 is TGTGCCAGCAGCTTAGCCAGGACAGATGAAGCTTTCTTT. It yields the protein CASSLARTDEAFF.